This T cell receptor (beta chain) was identified during a study of control samples from healthy donors and cancer patients. The germline V and J ends were trimmed by 4 bases and 0 bases, with 13 bases remaining between them. The V gene's germline CDR1 is SNHLY and CDR2 FYNNEI. This CDR3 spans 16 amino acids. Assay: immunoSEQ multiplex PCR; the TCRdb copy retains only in-frame clones and omits some. The table lists about 150,000 clones, approximately 92% of them singletons. V usage is TRBV2 and J usage is TRBJ1-5; D ambiguous. This TCR was recovered from a man younger than 40 in good health. The sequenced sample consisted of blood. The CDR3 sequence is CASSVVRSYSNQPQHF. Here the CDR3 DNA reads TGTGCCAGCAGTGTTGTCAGGTCATATAGCAATCAGCCCCAGCATTTT.